The TCR beta chain described here comes from a study of blood T cell repertoires in COVID-19. In its sample, this clone was seen a few times. Only in-frame clones appear in the TCRdb table, and some are missing; sequencing was by immunoSEQ multiplex PCR. This sample has 90,000 to 100,000 clones; 70% to 90% occur once, and the top ten carry 1.5% to 2%. Trimming shortened V by 3 bases and J by 2 bases, and 10 bases separated the two germline ends. CDR3 length: 13 residues. Germline CDR1 SQVTM, CDR2 ANQGSEA. This sequence was found in a man older than 75 with acute or convalescent COVID-19. The material sequenced was peripheral blood. This rearrangement joins TRBV29-1 to TRBJ1-1; D is unclear. CDR3 nucleotide sequence: TGCAGCGTTGAGGCAGATTTTAACACTGAAGCTTTCTTT. It translates to CSVEADFNTEAFF.